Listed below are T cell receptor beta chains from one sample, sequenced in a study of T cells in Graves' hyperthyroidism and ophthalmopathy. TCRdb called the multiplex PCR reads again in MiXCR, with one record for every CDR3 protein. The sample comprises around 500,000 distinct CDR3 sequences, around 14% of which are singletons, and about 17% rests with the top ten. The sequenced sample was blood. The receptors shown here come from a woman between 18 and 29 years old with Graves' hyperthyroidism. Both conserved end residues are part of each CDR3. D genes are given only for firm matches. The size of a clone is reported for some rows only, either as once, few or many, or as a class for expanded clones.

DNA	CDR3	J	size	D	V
TGTGCCAGCAGCTTTCAGGGGATTACTGAAGCTTTCTTT	CASSFQGITEAFF	TRBJ1-1	many	-	TRBV7-3
TGTGCCAGCACCCTGACAGGGCCTCAAGAGACCCAGTACTTC	CASTLTGPQETQYF	TRBJ2-5	many	TRBD1	TRBV11-2
TGTGCCATCAGTGAGTCGACTCGTAGGGCAGTGAACATTCAGTACTTC	CAISESTRRAVNIQYF	TRBJ2-4	many	-	TRBV10-3
TGTGCCAGCAGTGAATGGGGTGGGGGCACAGATACGCAGTATTTT	CASSEWGGGTDTQYF	TRBJ2-3	-	-	TRBV6-1
TGTGCCAGCAGTCCGACCGGGACAGCATACGAGCAGTACTTC	CASSPTGTAYEQYF	TRBJ2-7	many	TRBD1	TRBV12-3/TRBV12-4
TGTGCCAGCAGCCTCCGAAGGGCTAACTATGGCTACACCTTC	CASSLRRANYGYTF	TRBJ1-2	many	-	TRBV7-6
TGTGCCAGCAGCCAAGGTGTGACTAGCGCGCACACAGATACGCAGTATTTT	CASSQGVTSAHTDTQYF	TRBJ2-3	many	TRBD2	TRBV3-1
TGTGCCTGGAGTGCCCTTAACTATGGCTACACCTTC	CAWSALNYGYTF	TRBJ1-2	many	-	TRBV30
TGCAGTGCACCGAGGGGGACAAACTATGGCTACACCTTC	CSAPRGTNYGYTF	TRBJ1-2	-	-	TRBV20-1
TGTGCCAGCAGCTTGGGACTAGCGGGGGCACTCCCCACAGATACGCAGTATTTT	CASSLGLAGALPTDTQYF	TRBJ2-3	few	TRBD2	TRBV11-1
TGTGCCACCAGCAGAGATTCGGCCAGCAATTACGAGCAGTACTTC	CATSRDSASNYEQYF	TRBJ2-7	many	-	TRBV15
TGTGCCTGGAGTCCCCAGGGAGGCTACGAGCAGTACTTC	CAWSPQGGYEQYF	TRBJ2-7	many	-	TRBV30
TGTGCCAGCAGTGGATTACAGGTTTCCTCTGGGGCCAACGTCCTGACTTTC	CASSGLQVSSGANVLTF	TRBJ2-6	many	-	TRBV6-1
TGCAGCGTTCGACTAGCGGGCGGCTCCTACGAGCAGTACTTC	CSVRLAGGSYEQYF	TRBJ2-7	many	TRBD2	TRBV29-1
TGTGCCAGCAGCTCCGACAGACACAGCCTTGGAGCTAATGAAAAACTGTTTTTT	CASSSDRHSLGANEKLFF	TRBJ1-4	many	-	TRBV11-2
TGTGCCAGCAGCCAACTTATGAACACTGAAGCTTTCTTT	CASSQLMNTEAFF	TRBJ1-1	many	-	TRBV12-3/TRBV12-4
TGTGCCAGCAGCCCCTACGACCGGACTAGCGGGACCTATGAGCAGTTCTTC	CASSPYDRTSGTYEQFF	TRBJ2-1	many	TRBD2	TRBV9